This passage covers 9 T cell receptor delta chains from one sample sequenced in a study of γδ T cells in repeated Plasmodium falciparum infection. TCRdb re-processed the multiplex PCR reads using CATT. This table holds tens of thousands of delta-chain clones, 1.5% to 2% found once. Flow sorting of PBMC yielded separate Vgamma9/Vdelta2+ and Vdelta2-negative gammadelta T cell populations for bulk repertoire analysis. Material for sequencing was gamma-delta T cells from blood. Source of these receptors: a pool of human donors (malaria-infected and uninfected, not separated).

Ten or more counts support this clone. The TCRdb protein comes from a much larger clone and disagrees with this DNA's translation at residue 10, likely due to a read error; the protein given here is derived from the DNA. The chain recombines TRDV1 with TRDJ2; 7 bases map to TRDD3. The CDR3 contains 18 residues. Looked up from germline, CDR1 is TSWWSYY and CDR2 is QGS. CDR3 coding DNA: TGTTCTCTTGGGGATGTCATTGGGGGACACGACTTGACAGCACAACTCTTCTTT. It specifies CSLGDVIGGHDLTAQLFF.

This clone has a handful of counts. TCRdb attributes to this sequence the protein of a much larger clone, which differs from the DNA translation at residue 15; a read error is likely, and the protein displayed is translated from the DNA. The chain uses TRDV2 and TRDJ3, with 13 bases that match TRDD3. TCRdb leaves out the J gene; it was filled in here by matching the DNA to germline. Per germline, CDR1 GEAIGNYY and CDR2 EKD. There are 21 residues in the CDR3. CDR3: CACDSPGTGGYAGWGTRQMFF. CDR3 DNA sequence: TGTGCCTGTGACTCCCCGGGAACTGGGGGATACGCGGGATGGGGCACCCGACAGATGTTTTTC.

As regards this clone: TCRdb assigns this DNA the protein of a much larger clone, which departs from its translation at residue 16; this likely reflects a read error, and the protein shown comes from translating the DNA. The chain joins TRDV3 to TRDJ1; TRDD3 aligns across 8 bases. Germline CDR1 is TVYSNPD and CDR2 is GDNSRS (reference sequence). This CDR3 contains 18 residues. The CDR3 DNA is TGTGCCTCTGCCCTCCAACCTTGGGGGATCCAGTACACCGATAAACCCATCTTT. This gives the protein CASALQPWGIQYTDKPIF.

As to this clone: The TCRdb record carries a much larger clone's protein, which differs from this DNA's translation at residue 5; a read error is the likely cause, and the protein listed here is the DNA translation. The chain carries TRDV1 and TRDJ1, with TRDD3 identical over 7 bases. V was pared by 4 bases and J by 0 bases, with 17 bases of the junction left unmatched. CDR3 size: 19 residues. The germline gives CDR1 TSWWSYY, CDR2 QGS. In DNA form, the CDR3 reads TGTGCTCTTGGGGTACCCTCCGGGGGATCCCCTCCACACACCGATAAACTCATCTTT. Its protein is CALGVPSGGSPPHTDKLIF.

This clone has a count of ten or more. A much larger clone is a single base away; this may be a read error. This specimen includes other DNA sequences encoding the same CDR3. CDR3 region: CALGESFPARVPGMGPWDTRQMFF. DNA of the CDR3: TGTGCTCTTGGGGAATCTTTTCCTGCGCGAGTACCTGGGATGGGCCCCTGGGACACCCGACAGATGTTTTTC. The rearrangement links TRDV1 to TRDJ3; D is possibly TRDD2 or TRDD3 (5 bases each). CDR1 and CDR2 from the germline V gene are TSWWSYY and QGS. V lost 2 bases to trimming and J lost 2 bases, with 31 bases between them. This CDR3 region has 24 residues.

This clone was seen a few times. A read error likely explains why the TCRdb protein, taken from a much larger clone, differs from this DNA's translation at residue 8; the protein shown is translated from the DNA. The chain couples TRDV1 to TRDJ1, with 7 bases identical to TRDD3. Per the germline V gene, CDR1 is TSWWSYY and CDR2 is QGS. The CDR3 is 20 amino acids. The CDR3 here is CALGELRVDWGQPYTDKLIF. CDR3 nucleotides: TGTGCTCTTGGGGAACTAAGAGTGGACTGGGGACAGCCGTACACTGATAAACTCATCTTT.

This clone showed up many times. Since a far larger clone is one base different, this is likely a read error. Other nucleotide sequences in the sample specify the same CDR3. The J gene is TRDJ1, the V gene TRDV1, with 8 bases fitting TRDD3. The CDR3 sequence is 21 residues long. V was clipped by 1 base and J by 0 bases; unmatched bases: 19. Germline CDR1 is TSWWSYY and CDR2 is QGS. The CDR3 loop reads CALGERPFFPLLLGDTDKLIF. CDR3 DNA sequence: TGTGCTCTTGGGGAACGGCCCTTTTTCCCACTTCTACTGGGGGACACCGATAAACTCATCTTT.

This clone was counted a few times. The translation of this DNA and the TCRdb protein of a much larger clone differ at residue 9, probably owing to a read error; the protein shown here is translated from the DNA. The CDR3 protein is CALGESRVCLGIPDKLIF. As DNA, the CDR3 is TGTGCTCTTGGGGAAAGTCGGGTATGTTTGGGGATTCCCGATAAACTCATCTTT. The gene calls are TRDV1 and TRDJ1; a possible D gene is TRDD3 (6 bases). This CDR3 region has 18 residues. V was shortened by 2 bases and J by 3 bases, with 22 bases between the two germline ends. Per the germline V gene, CDR1 is TSWWSYY and CDR2 is QGS.

There are a few counts of this clone. The TCRdb record carries a much larger clone's protein, which differs from this DNA's translation at residue 4; a read error is the likely cause, and the protein listed here is the DNA translation. The rearrangement links TRDV3 to TRDJ1, with TRDD3 matching 9 bases. The J gene is not listed in TCRdb, so it was assigned here from a DNA match to germline. This CDR3 has 21 residues. V dropped 4 bases and J dropped 2; count of bases not matched to a gene: 29. The germline V gene encodes CDR1 TVYSNPD and CDR2 GDNSRS (reference sequence). CDR3 region: CACRTLHDYFRGYARTDKLIF. The CDR3 region has the DNA TGTGCCTGCAGAACTCTTCACGATTACTTTAGGGGATACGCACGGACCGATAAACTCATCTTT.